The rows below give T cell receptor beta chains drawn from one sample of a study of TIL therapy for anti-PD-1-resistant metastatic lung cancer. Sequencing used immunoSEQ multiplex PCR; TCRdb keeps in-frame clones, though not all of them. In the table there are 5,500 to 7,500 clones, around 69% of which are singletons. Sequencing used tumor tissue, obtained at baseline. These receptors were collected from a person between 30 and 80 years old with non-small cell lung cancer. The CDR3 runs from the conserved cysteine through the conserved F or W. A D gene is named only where the DNA matches it firmly. Not every row has a clone size; where given, it reads once, few, many or a size class.

j_gene,v_gene,d_gene,abundance,len,CDR3nt,CDR3aa
TRBJ2-7,TRBV7-8,NA,NA,17,TGTGCCAGCAGCCCCACGAAGACACAGGGTTCGACGTACGAGCAGTACTTC,CASSPTKTQGSTYEQYF
TRBJ2-3,TRBV24-1,TRBD1,NA,18,TGTGCCACCAGTGACTCCTCGGGACAGGGAGGGGCCACAGATACGCAGTATTTT,CATSDSSGQGGATDTQYF
TRBJ2-1,TRBV19,TRBD1,NA,14,TGTGCCAGTAGGCCCGGGACAGGGGGGTATGAGCAGTTCTTC,CASRPGTGGYEQFF
TRBJ1-5,TRBV19,TRBD1,NA,15,TGTGCCAGTAGGAGGGGACAGGGGATCAATCAGCCCCAGCATTTT,CASRRGQGINQPQHF
TRBJ1-2,TRBV5-6,NA,NA,18,TGTGCCAGCAGCTTGTTACAGGGTGAAGCCCTCCGGGGCTATGGCTACACCTTC,CASSLLQGEALRGYGYTF
TRBJ2-1,TRBV18,NA,NA,15,TGTGCCAGCTCACCAAGGAGCAGGGGGGTTAATGAGCAGTTCTTC,CASSPRSRGVNEQFF
TRBJ2-1,TRBV29-1,TRBD2,NA,14,TGCAGCGTTGTTCGGGGCGGGAGTTACAATGAGCAGTTCTTC,CSVVRGGSYNEQFF
TRBJ1-1,TRBV7-3,NA,few,13,TGTGCCAGCAGCTTAAGAGGGGACACTGAAGCTTTCTTT,CASSLRGDTEAFF
TRBJ1-5,TRBV10-3,NA,NA,15,TGTGCCATCAGTGACAACAGCATGGTCAATCAGCCCCAGCATTTT,CAISDNSMVNQPQHF
TRBJ1-6,TRBV5-1,NA,few,14,TGCGCCAGCAGCTTAGGACAGAATAATTCACCCCTCCACTTT,CASSLGQNNSPLHF
TRBJ2-6,TRBV4-3,NA,NA,16,TGCGCCAGCAGCCAAGATCACAGCTCTGGGGCCAACGTCCTGACTTTC,CASSQDHSSGANVLTF
TRBJ1-1,TRBV15,NA,NA,15,TGTGCCACCAGCTGGGGACCCGGGGGCTCCGCTGAAGCTTTCTTT,CATSWGPGGSAEAFF
TRBJ2-5,TRBV5-1,NA,NA,15,TGCGCCAGCAGCTTGGCCGGGCTTCAGGAAGAGACCCAGTACTTC,CASSLAGLQEETQYF
TRBJ1-3,TRBV30,NA,NA,12,TGTGCCTGGAGTGGGAGCGGAAACACCATATATTTT,CAWSGSGNTIYF
TRBJ2-7,TRBV6-5,NA,NA,12,TGTGCCAGCAGTTACAGGGGTTACGAGCAGTACTTC,CASSYRGYEQYF
TRBJ1-5,TRBV6-6,NA,NA,14,TGTGCCAGCAGTTCCTCAGGTTTCAATCAGCCCCAGCATTTT,CASSSSGFNQPQHF
TRBJ1-3,TRBV2,NA,NA,13,TGTGCCAACAGGAGGGACGCTGGAAACACCATATATTTT,CANRRDAGNTIYF
TRBJ2-1,TRBV7-2,NA,NA,14,TGTGCCAGCAGCTCCGGGCTTGGGTACAATGAGCAGTTCTTC,CASSSGLGYNEQFF
TRBJ2-7,TRBV9,NA,NA,13,TGTGCCAGCAGCGTCCTACGGTACTACGAGCAGTACTTC,CASSVLRYYEQYF
TRBJ1-1,TRBV6-2/TRBV6-3,NA,NA,15,TGTGCCAGCAGTTACTCGAGTGACAGGAGGGCTGAAGCTTTCTTT,CASSYSSDRRAEAFF
TRBJ2-3,TRBV11-2,NA,NA,19,TGTGCCAGCAGCTCCGGGGTTCGCAGGGGTTCTACTAGCACAGATACGCAGTATTTT,CASSSGVRRGSTSTDTQYF
TRBJ2-1,TRBV12-5,TRBD2,NA,14,TGTGCTAGTGGTCCCGCTAGCGGGAGAGGTGAGCAGTTCTTC,CASGPASGRGEQFF
TRBJ2-1,TRBV3-1/TRBV3-2,NA,once,14,TGTGCCAGCAGCCATTCAGTCTCCTACAATGAGCAGTTCTTC,CASSHSVSYNEQFF
TRBJ2-7,TRBV7-6,NA,medium-sized,14,TGTGCCAGCTCCCCGGGACACCTTATCTACGAGCAGTACTTC,CASSPGHLIYEQYF
TRBJ1-3,TRBV5-6,NA,NA,17,TGTGCCAGCAGCTTCCGACCCAGGGGATTGTCTGGAAACACCATATATTTT,CASSFRPRGLSGNTIYF
TRBJ1-1,TRBV7-9,NA,NA,12,TGTGCCACCACGGGCCAGAACACTGAAGCTTTCTTT,CATTGQNTEAFF
TRBJ2-1,TRBV19,TRBD2,NA,16,TGTGCCAGTAGTATAGGGGGAGCGGGGTACTACAATGAGCAGTTCTTC,CASSIGGAGYYNEQFF
TRBJ2-1,TRBV4-1,TRBD1,NA,16,TGCGCCAGCAGCCAAGGACAGGGGGGTTCCTACAATGAGCAGTTCTTC,CASSQGQGGSYNEQFF
TRBJ2-4,TRBV15,TRBD2,NA,17,TGTGCCACCAGCAGAGGCGTGGTAGCGGGAAAGAAAAACATTCAGTACTTC,CATSRGVVAGKKNIQYF
TRBJ1-5,TRBV6-6,NA,few,10,TGTGCCAGCAGTTCCCAGCCCCAGCATTTT,CASSSQPQHF
TRBJ1-3,TRBV28,TRBD1,few,17,TGTGCCAGCAGTTTTCATGGACAGGATTCGGCTGGAAACACCATATATTTT,CASSFHGQDSAGNTIYF
TRBJ2-2,TRBV18,NA,medium-sized,14,TGTGCCAGCTCACCACGCAGTAGTATCGGGGAGCTGTTTTTT,CASSPRSSIGELFF
TRBJ2-7,TRBV7-9,NA,few,14,TGTGCCAGCAGCTTAGATGGCAGGGGAAACGAGCAGTACTTC,CASSLDGRGNEQYF
TRBJ2-3,TRBV18,NA,medium-sized,14,TGTGCCAGCTCACCACCGGACTTCACAGATACGCAGTATTTT,CASSPPDFTDTQYF
TRBJ1-1,TRBV18,NA,NA,13,TGTGCCAGCTCACGGGGGGGGCCCACTGAAGCTTTCTTT,CASSRGGPTEAFF
TRBJ1-2,TRBV28,TRBD1,once,15,TGTGCCAGCAGGCCACAGGGGGCTGGTGACTATGGCTACACCTTC,CASRPQGAGDYGYTF